Sequencing of this TCR beta chain was carried out in a study of shared clonotypes between healthy human individuals. Study as a whole: Per donor, three plates held CD4 naive cells, three held CD4 memory, two held CD8 naive and one held CD8 memory.

Donors comprised healthy HIV-negative adults lacking recent acute infections or vaccinations. Germline values: CDR1 MGHDK, CDR2 SYGVNS. The trim removed 6 bases at V and 4 bases at J, leaving 14 bases unmatched. The length of the CDR3 is 17 residues. The test was conducted at deep level. Here immunoSEQ multiplex PCR was the method, and the copy in TCRdb shows in-frame clones only, minus some. This sample yields some 660,000 clones, of which roughly 73% are seen a single time; around 2% belongs to the top ten. The chain has TRBV25-1 and TRBJ2-1; 8 bases map to TRBD1. The TCR sequence derives from a woman aged 25 to 39 in good health. The sequenced material came from memory CD4+ T cells sorted from blood. The subset denotes: CD45RA-negative fraction. CDR3 nucleotides: TGTGCCAGCAGCCTAGTCCAGGGGGCGGCATCGTACAATGAGCAGTTCTTC. Translating gives CASSLVQGAASYNEQFF.